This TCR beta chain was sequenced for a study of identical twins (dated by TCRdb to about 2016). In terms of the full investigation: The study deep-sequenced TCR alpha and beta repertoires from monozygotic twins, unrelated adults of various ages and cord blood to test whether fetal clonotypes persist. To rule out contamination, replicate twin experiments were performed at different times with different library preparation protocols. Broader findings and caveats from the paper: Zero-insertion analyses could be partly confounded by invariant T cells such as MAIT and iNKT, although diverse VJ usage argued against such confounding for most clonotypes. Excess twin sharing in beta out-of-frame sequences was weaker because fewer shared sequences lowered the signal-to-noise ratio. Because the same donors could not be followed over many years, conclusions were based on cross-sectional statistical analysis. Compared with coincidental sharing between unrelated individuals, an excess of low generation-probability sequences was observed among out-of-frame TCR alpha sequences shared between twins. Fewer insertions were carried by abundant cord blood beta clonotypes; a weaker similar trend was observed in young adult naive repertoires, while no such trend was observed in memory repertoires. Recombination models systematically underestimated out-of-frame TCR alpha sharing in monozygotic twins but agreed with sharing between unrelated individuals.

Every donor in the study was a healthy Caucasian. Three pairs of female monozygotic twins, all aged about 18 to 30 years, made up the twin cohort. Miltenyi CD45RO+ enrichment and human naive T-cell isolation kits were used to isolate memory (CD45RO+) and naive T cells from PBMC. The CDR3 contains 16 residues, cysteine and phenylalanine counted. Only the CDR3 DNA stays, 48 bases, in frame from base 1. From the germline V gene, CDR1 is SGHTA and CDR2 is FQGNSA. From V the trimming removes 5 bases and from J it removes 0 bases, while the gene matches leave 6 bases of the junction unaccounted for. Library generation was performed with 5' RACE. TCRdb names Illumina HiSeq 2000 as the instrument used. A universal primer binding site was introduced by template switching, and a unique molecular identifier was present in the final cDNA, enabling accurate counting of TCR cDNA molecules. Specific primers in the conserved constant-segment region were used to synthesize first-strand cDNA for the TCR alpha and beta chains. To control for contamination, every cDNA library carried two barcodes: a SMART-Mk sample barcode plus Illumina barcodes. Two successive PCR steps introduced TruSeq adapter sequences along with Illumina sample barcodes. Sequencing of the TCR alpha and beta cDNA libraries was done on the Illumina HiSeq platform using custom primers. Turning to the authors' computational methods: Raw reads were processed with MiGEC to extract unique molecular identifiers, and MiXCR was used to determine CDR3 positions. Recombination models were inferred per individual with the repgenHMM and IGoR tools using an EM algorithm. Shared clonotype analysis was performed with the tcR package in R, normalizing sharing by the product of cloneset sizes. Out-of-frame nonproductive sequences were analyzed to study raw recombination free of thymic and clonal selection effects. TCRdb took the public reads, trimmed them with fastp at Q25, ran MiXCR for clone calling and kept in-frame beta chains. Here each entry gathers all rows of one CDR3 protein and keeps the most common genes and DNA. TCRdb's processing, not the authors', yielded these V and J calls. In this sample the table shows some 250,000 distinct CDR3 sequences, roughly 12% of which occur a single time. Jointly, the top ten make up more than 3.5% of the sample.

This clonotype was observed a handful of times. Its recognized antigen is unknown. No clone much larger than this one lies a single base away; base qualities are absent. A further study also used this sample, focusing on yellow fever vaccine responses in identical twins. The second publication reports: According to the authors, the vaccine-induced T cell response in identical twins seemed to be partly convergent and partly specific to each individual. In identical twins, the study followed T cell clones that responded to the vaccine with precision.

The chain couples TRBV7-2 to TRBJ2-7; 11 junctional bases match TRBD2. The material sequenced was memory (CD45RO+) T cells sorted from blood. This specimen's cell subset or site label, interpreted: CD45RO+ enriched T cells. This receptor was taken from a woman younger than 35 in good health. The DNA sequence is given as TGTGCCAGCAGCCTTAGTAGCGGGGGGGCCTCCTACGAGCAGTACTTC. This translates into CASSLSSGGASYEQYF.